This TCR beta chain is drawn from a study of identical twins. This clonotype was counted a few times. Addition of a universal primer site occurred through template switching, and cDNA carried unique molecular identifiers. TCRdb called the 5' RACE reads again in MiXCR, with one record for every CDR3 protein. Here the sample spans approximately 240,000 distinct CDR3 sequences, 11% to 15% being singletons. The germline gives CDR1 MNHEY, CDR2 SMNVEV (reference sequence). The CDR3 runs 15 residues. Trimming cost V 8 bases and J 0 bases; bases outside gene matches: 8. The sequencing sample was made of memory (CD45RO+) T cells sorted from blood. This chain connects TRBV27 to TRBJ2-7; TRBD1 agrees at 9 bases. The receptor was derived from a young woman in good health. In DNA, the CDR3 is TGTGCCAGCCGACAGGGGGGCCCGAGCTCCTACGAGCAGTACTTC. Residues: CASRQGGPSSYEQYF.